One sample yielded the 3 T cell receptor beta chains listed below, sequenced in a study of PD-L1 blockade in urothelial cancer. TCRdb keeps only in-frame clones here, not all; method: immunoSEQ multiplex PCR. This table has roughly 41,000 clones, 70% to 85% appearing once. The input for sequencing was PBMCs, taken around atezolizumab (anti-PD-L1) treatment. The receptor set was obtained from a man in his 60s with urothelial cancer.

This clone has more than one count but fewer than ten. CDR3 nucleotide sequence: TGTGCCAGTAGTATTCCGGGACAGGGGACTTCACCCCTCCACTTT. Amino acids: CASSIPGQGTSPLHF. This chain connects TRBV19 to TRBJ1-6; 10 nucleotides agree with TRBD1. This CDR3 comprises 15 residues. V lost 3 bases, J lost 9 bases, and 5 bases stayed unmatched. The germline V gene encodes CDR1 LNHDA and CDR2 SQIVND (reference sequence).

The chain couples TRBV21-1 to TRBJ2-7; whether TRBD1, the table's D call, matches the DNA was not checked. TRBV21-1 constitutes a pseudogene. The CDR3 consists of 15 residues. The CDR3 sequence is CASSKKDRPPYEQYF. CDR3 nucleotides: TGTGCCAGCAGCAAAAAGGACAGACCCCCCTACGAGCAGTACTTC.

V usage is TRBV5-5 and J usage is TRBJ1-2, with D unresolved. Germline-derived CDR1 and CDR2 are SGHKS and YYEKEE (reference sequence). CDR3 length: 13 residues. V gave up 0 bases and J gave up 4 bases, with 7 bases separating them. The CDR3 DNA reads TGTGCCAGCAGCTTGGACGGTCTCTATGGCTACACCTTC. As protein: CASSLDGLYGYTF. Together with reference TRBV5-5 and TRBJ1-2, the CDR3 gives the full variable domain: DAGVTQSPTHLIKTRGQQVTLRCSPISGHKSVSWYQQVLGQGPQFIFQYYEKEERGRGNFPDRFSARQFPNYSSELNVNALLLGDSALYLCASSLDGLYGYTFGSGTRLTVV.